Listed below are T cell receptor beta chains from one sample, sequenced in a study of technical replicates of blood from a few donors. Profiled with immunoSEQ multiplex PCR; TCRdb holds only in-frame clones, not every one. The sample lists more than 90,000 clones, roughly 95% seen once, with roughly 0.23% in the top ten. What was sequenced was T cells isolated from PBMCs. The receptors originated from a human donor in good health. CDR3s leave out the opening cysteine and the closing phenylalanine or tryptophan. The order of the fields is V gene, J gene, CDR3 length, CDR3 protein.

>TRBV28|TRBJ2-3|10
ASMGGVGTQY
>TRBV7-9|TRBJ1-5|13
ASSPPGLSNQPQH
>TRBV11-1|TRBJ2-1|12
ASSLAGGQDEQF
>TRBV5-6|TRBJ2-1|10
ASSSSPNEQF
>TRBV4-1|TRBJ2-5|10
ASSPDQETQY
>TRBV30|TRBJ1-1|11
AWTRGSNTEAF
>TRBV28|TRBJ2-7|12
ASNPPRGTYEQY
>TRBV28|TRBJ2-3|13
ASNTIAPSTDTQY
>TRBV9|TRBJ2-7|11
ASSVGSSYEQY
>TRBV7-2|TRBJ1-4|12
ASSLGTRYEKLF
>TRBV2|TRBJ1-1|13
ASRKSRDRNTEAF
>TRBV6-1|TRBJ1-2|14
ASSEAVKGARYGYT
>TRBV11-2|TRBJ1-2|11
ASSPYSNYGYT
>TRBV7-9|TRBJ2-1|12
ASSLALAGYEQF
>TRBV18|TRBJ2-7|12
ASSSGTATYEQY
>TRBV30|TRBJ2-7|12
AWSTGTGGYEQY
>TRBV5-1|TRBJ1-1|15
ASSLFQGESGNTEAF
>TRBV5-1|TRBJ2-5|11
ASSVDRVETQY
>TRBV6-5|TRBJ1-2|13
ASSSGGTMYYGYT
>TRBV4-1|TRBJ1-2|14
ASSQVDSSSFYGYT
>TRBV27|TRBJ1-2|13
ASSSGQYSNYGYT
>TRBV2|TRBJ2-5|13
ASRAGTSGVETQY
>TRBV2|TRBJ1-5|14
ASSPGQGIPHQPQH
>TRBV14|TRBJ2-7|12
ASSYGTGNYEQY
>TRBV29-1|TRBJ2-7|12
SVDFSGSSYEQY
>TRBV6-6|TRBJ2-1|14
ASSSPTGGFGKEQF
>TRBV10-1|TRBJ2-1|11
ASSGLRYNEQF
>TRBV5-1|TRBJ2-3|14
ASSSVAGDGSDTQY
>TRBV13|TRBJ2-7|13
ASSLFSGLVREQY
>TRBV9|TRBJ2-7|13
ASSVGPGSTYEQY
>TRBV4-2|TRBJ1-1|13
ASSPAEGRDTEAF
>TRBV5-1|TRBJ2-1|13
ASSLGIRALDEQF
>TRBV5-5|TRBJ2-2|14
ASSLSEIRDTGELF
>TRBV2|TRBJ1-5|13
ASSERRNSNQPQH
>TRBV19|TRBJ2-2|12
ASSIEGNTGELF
>TRBV29-1|TRBJ2-1|12
SVRGDRGRDEQF
>TRBV6-1|TRBJ2-1|13
ASSTRELARNEQF
>TRBV13|TRBJ2-5|13
ASRTRLAGGETQY
>TRBV18|TRBJ1-5|12
ASSPEQGDQPQH
>TRBV18|TRBJ2-7|11
ASSEQVSYEQY
>TRBV4-1|TRBJ2-2|12
ASSYTSGTGELF
>TRBV7-2|TRBJ2-7|11
ASSSGLAGEQY
>TRBV5-1|TRBJ2-7|13
ASSFGEREDNEQY
>TRBV9|TRBJ2-7|13
ASSEGPGGFYEQY
>TRBV5-1|TRBJ1-2|12
ASSLNRADYGYT
>TRBV5-6|TRBJ1-1|9
ASSLQGFAF
>TRBV6-1|TRBJ2-3|13
ASSEPGESTDTQY
>TRBV29-1|TRBJ2-2|11
SAEDRAHGELF
>TRBV19|TRBJ2-1|12
ASSPGRSYNEQF
>TRBV7-6|TRBJ2-1|15
ASSSGGATSSYNEQF
>TRBV28|TRBJ2-1|10
ASSLGAPEQF
>TRBV30|TRBJ1-2|13
AWSLGQGATSGYT
>TRBV4-2|TRBJ2-7|13
ASSQSSGSSYEQY
>TRBV18|TRBJ2-7|13
ASSPRTSAAYEQY
>TRBV7-6|TRBJ1-1|11
ASSLSENTEAF